This T cell receptor (beta chain) was identified during a study of CD8 T cells in Susac syndrome. CDR3 length: 13 residues. The V end lost 8 bases, the J end lost 8 bases, and 15 bases lay between the germline ends. Germline V gene sequence: CDR1 ENHRY, CDR2 SYGVKD. This clonotype appeared once. From blood CD8+ and CD4+ T cells, TCR beta sequences were generated. In contrast to the negatively isolated CD8+ and CD4+ T cells, TEMRA cells were FACS-enriched. Random hexamers primed reverse transcription of about 0.45 to 1 ug RNA. Amplification of TCR beta CDR3 spanned 54 Vbeta and 13 Jbeta via immunoSEQ multiplex PCR. From the immunoSEQ multiplex PCR reads, TCRdb called clonotypes with MiXCR, one entry per CDR3 protein. The data hold 200,000 to 300,000 distinct CDR3 sequences, with approximately 92% observed a single time.

The chain is built from TRBV10-3 and TRBJ1-4; no reliable D call. Sequenced sample: CD4+ T cells from PBMCs. The receptor was isolated from a human donor with multiple sclerosis. The CDR3 protein is CAIGESATEKLFF. The CDR3 DNA reads TGTGCCATCGGAGAGTCCGCGACGGAAAAACTGTTTTTT.